The 20 T cell receptor beta chains listed next were all sequenced from one sample in a study of T cells in Graves' hyperthyroidism and ophthalmopathy. Amplification of TCR beta CDR3 regions used RNA as the template. RT-PCR in the first round (using the HTBI primer set) targeted the TCR CDR3. TCRdb itself ran the multiplex PCR reads through MiXCR, one entry per CDR3 protein. This table holds 610,000 or so distinct CDR3 sequences, under 60% found once. The sequencing sample was made of peripheral blood or thyroid tissue (not recorded which). These receptors all stem from a woman under 30 with Graves' hyperthyroidism.

This chain uses TRBV20-1 with TRBJ2-6; D perhaps matches TRBD1 (6 bases). The CDR3 spans 19 residues. Germline V gives CDR1 DFQATT, CDR2 SNEGSKA (reference sequence). Trimming stripped 0 bases from V and 0 bases from J, with 18 bases between. The CDR3 DNA reads TGCAGTGCTAGAGAGGGTGGACAGCCCTTTGCCTCTGGGGCCAACGTCCTGACTTTC. As protein: CSAREGGQPFASGANVLTF.

Concerning this clonotype itself: A much more abundant neighbour one base away suggests this may be a read error. The V call is TRBV4-1, the J call TRBJ1-2; weak D call: TRBD1 (5 bases). This CDR3 is built from 16 residues. Looked up from germline, CDR1 is MGHRA and CDR2 is YSYEKL. Here the CDR3 DNA reads TGTGTCAGCAGCCAAGGCCTTGGCAGTGGGGGCTATGGCTACACCTTC. This translates into CVSSQGLGSGGYGYTF.

In the case of this clonotype: The junction differs from germline at one of its ends, possibly a read error. V gene TRBV7-2 combines with J gene TRBJ1-2; possibly TRBD1 for D (6 bases). CDR1 is SGHTA and CDR2 is FQGNSA in the germline V gene. The CDR3 spans 16 residues. CDR3 residues: CASSQRPLGAAYDYTF. In DNA form, the CDR3 reads TGCGCCAGCAGCCAAAGACCTTTGGGGGCGGCCTATGACTACACCTTC.

The rearrangement joins TRBV7-9 to TRBJ2-7, with D maybe TRBD2 (5 bases). This CDR3 contains 11 residues. Germline CDR1 and CDR2: SEHNR and FQNEAQ (reference sequence). V lost 1 base and J lost 10, with 8 bases in between. CDR3 protein: CASSLGEYQYF. The CDR3 bases are TGTGCCAGCAGCTTAGGGGAGTATCAGTACTTC.

The sample holds many counts of this clonotype. V and J are TRBV27 and TRBJ2-7; D ambiguous. V was trimmed by 4 bases and J by 0 bases, leaving 7 bases between them. The CDR3 is made up of 13 amino acids. Germline CDR1 reads MNHEY; CDR2 reads SMNVEV (reference sequence). The CDR3 coding sequence is TGTGCCAGCAGTTCTACGAACTCCTACGAGCAGTACTTC. This sequence encodes CASSSTNSYEQYF.

Ten or more counts support this clonotype. This chain joins TRBV24-1 and TRBJ2-3; D is perhaps TRBD1 (6 bases). Per germline, CDR1 KGHDR and CDR2 SFDVKD. CDR3 size: 13 residues. V was shortened by 9 bases and J by 2 bases, with 11 bases between the two germline ends. The CDR3 DNA is TGTGCCACCCGACAGGAGTACACAGATACGCAGTATTTT. This encodes CATRQEYTDTQYF.

There are many counts of this clonotype. The genes are TRBV24-1 and TRBJ2-7, with D hard to call. In germline, CDR1 is KGHDR, CDR2 SFDVKD. V shed 4 bases and J shed 0 bases, with 6 bases lying between them. The CDR3 runs to 13 residues. CDR3 region: CATSESYSYEQYF. CDR3 DNA: TGTGCCACCAGTGAAAGTTACTCCTACGAGCAGTACTTC.

The chain has TRBV7-9 and TRBJ2-1; D is perhaps TRBD2 (5 bases). The CDR3 loop spans 15 amino acids. In germline, CDR1 is SEHNR, CDR2 FQNEAQ (reference sequence). Trimming stripped 5 bases from V and 0 bases from J, with 11 bases between. CDR3: CASSRGAVSYNEQFF. DNA for the CDR3: TGTGCCAGCAGCCGAGGAGCGGTCTCCTACAATGAGCAGTTCTTC.

This chain connects TRBV20-1 to TRBJ2-7, with 11 bases that match TRBD2. With V trimmed by 5 bases and J by 7 bases, 10 bases remained unmatched. The CDR3 contains 14 residues. Germline-derived CDR1 and CDR2 are DFQATT and SNEGSKA (reference sequence). CDR3 nucleotides: TGCAGTGCTGACGGACTAGCGGGCCAGGGGGAGCAGTACTTC. Translated: CSADGLAGQGEQYF.

This clonotype was seen ten or more times. The V call is TRBV6-1, the J call TRBJ2-7; 9 nucleotides agree with TRBD2. The germline CDR1 and CDR2 sequences are MNHNS and SASEGT. The J segment lost 2 bases and the V segment lost 2 bases, leaving 4 bases of the junction unmatched. The CDR3 runs to 15 residues. In nucleotides, the CDR3 is TGTGCCAGCAGTGAAAGGGTAGCGGGAGCCTACGAGCAGTACTTC. As protein: CASSERVAGAYEQYF.

Note on this clonotype: Just one base apart from a much larger clone, this may be a read error. The conserved closing phenylalanine or tryptophan is absent in this CDR3, likely reflecting a read error. The CDR3 DNA follows: TGTGCCAGCAGTAGATCCGGGACAGACTATGGCTACACCCTC. Its translation is CASSRSGTDYGYTL. The chain is built from TRBV25-1 and TRBJ1-2, with 7 bases matching TRBD1. Germline V CDR1 and CDR2: MGHDK, SYGVNS. This CDR3 is built from 14 residues. Trimming took 5 bases from V and 3 from J; bases not matched to a gene: 6.

This clonotype was seen once. The V call is TRBV13, the J call TRBJ2-5; 9 bases fit TRBD2. There are 17 residues in the CDR3. Germline-derived CDR1 and CDR2 are PRHDT and FYEKMQ (reference sequence). J gave up 3 bases and V 0 bases, and 8 bases lay outside the gene matches. The CDR3 DNA is TGTGCCAGCAGCTTAGGCTCCGTACAGCGGGAGGAAGAGACCCAGTACTTC. It is translated as CASSLGSVQREEETQYF.

This clonotype was counted between two and nine times. V gene TRBV6-2 or TRBV6-3 combines with J gene TRBJ1-5; D is perhaps TRBD1 (6 bases). V lost 2 bases, J lost 4 bases, and 18 bases lay in between. Germline V lookup: CDR1 MNHEY, CDR2 SVGEGT. The CDR3 sequence is 17 residues long. The CDR3: CASSYGGRGPPNQPQHF. CDR3 DNA: TGTGCCAGCAGTTACGGGGGGCGGGGCCCTCCAAATCAGCCCCAGCATTTT.

This clonotype was seen at least ten times. This chain uses TRBV5-1 with TRBJ1-1, with a possible D match to TRBD1 (5 bases). The germline V gene encodes CDR1 SGHRS and CDR2 YFSETQ. The V end was cut by 3 bases, the J end by 0 bases, with 18 bases between. The CDR3 has 17 residues. The CDR3 spells CASSYHVVGALNTEAFF. In DNA, the CDR3 is TGCGCCAGCAGCTACCACGTCGTAGGGGCCTTGAACACTGAAGCTTTCTTT. Drawing the rest from reference TRBV5-1 and TRBJ1-1, the complete variable domain is KAGVTQTPRYLIKTRGQQVTLSCSPISGHRSVSWYQQTPGQGLQFLFEYFSETQRNKGNFPGRFSGRQFSNSRSEMNVSTLELGDSALYLCASSYHVVGALNTEAFFGQGTRLTVV.

The DNA of the CDR3 is TGTGCCAGCACCCCTAGCGGGGACACCTACGAGCAGTACTTC. Translating it yields CASTPSGDTYEQYF. The chain uses TRBV6-6 and TRBJ2-7; 9 positions match TRBD2. Germline trimming cut 7 bases from V and 2 bases from J; bases unmatched to any gene: 6. The CDR3 totals 14 residues. The germline gives CDR1 MNHNY, CDR2 SVGAGI (reference sequence).

A note on this clonotype: Just one base apart from a much larger clone, this may be a read error. V is TRBV9 and J is TRBJ2-7, with no clear D. V was trimmed by 4 bases and J by 2 bases, leaving 13 bases between them. CDR3 length: 14 amino acids. From germline, CDR1 is SGDLS and CDR2 YYNGEE. The CDR3 bases are TGTGCCAGCAGCTCCGGGTGGACCCCCTACGAGCAGTACTTC. This codes for CASSSGWTPYEQYF.

Worth noting for this clonotype: This could be a read error, since a much larger clone is one nucleotide away. V usage is TRBV3-1 and J usage is TRBJ1-2; the D is unclear. The germline V gene has CDR1 LGHDT and CDR2 YNNKEL (reference sequence). The CDR3 has 13 residues. This chain's CDR3 is CASSQASTYGHTF. The DNA of the CDR3 is TGTGCCAGCAGCCAAGCGTCAACCTATGGCCACACCTTC.

This clonotype was observed many times. This chain connects TRBV20-1 to TRBJ2-7; the match to TRBD2 covers 8 bases. The CDR3 covers 18 residues. Germline V CDR1 and CDR2: DFQATT, SNEGSKA (reference sequence). Losses at the gene ends were 5 bases for V and 0 bases for J; bases not matched to a gene: 18. The CDR3 is CSAPRRLGLAGRSYEQYF. DNA for the CDR3: TGCAGTGCTCCACGTCGCCTGGGGCTAGCGGGCCGCTCCTACGAGCAGTACTTC.

This clonotype appeared many times. The CDR3 DNA reads as TGTGCCAGCAGCTTGGGTCGACAGCGAAATAACTATGGCTACACCTTC. This translates into CASSLGRQRNNYGYTF. This chain connects TRBV5-6 to TRBJ1-2; TRBD1 might be the D (5 bases). The CDR3 runs to 16 residues. Per the germline V gene, CDR1 is SGHDT and CDR2 is YYEEEE. The germline V and J ends were trimmed by 0 bases and 1 base, with 13 bases remaining between them.

CDR3 nucleotide sequence: TGCAGTGCCGGAGAGCCGTCCGAGCAGTACTTC. As protein: CSAGEPSEQYF. The V and J genes are TRBV20-1 and TRBJ2-7; D unresolved. This CDR3 is built from 11 residues. In germline, CDR1 is DFQATT, CDR2 SNEGSKA (reference sequence). Trimming took off 6 bases at V and 6 bases at J, with 12 bases between the two ends.